Listed below are T cell receptor beta chains from one sample, sequenced in a study of cytomegalovirus exposure and HLA in healthy donors. Here immunoSEQ multiplex PCR was the method, and the copy in TCRdb shows in-frame clones only, minus some. The table has some 190,000 clones, over 80% seen once. Input material: PBMCs. The receptor set was obtained from a man aged 25-45 years in good health and CMV-seronegative. The CDR3 runs from the conserved cysteine through the conserved F or W. D genes are given only for firm matches. Some rows have no size entry. The others give once, few or many, or a class for an expanded clone.

clone_size d_call j_call v_call cdr3_nt cdr3_aa
few NA TRBJ1-5 TRBV28 TGTGCCAGCTCTAGAGGAATGAGGCAGCCCCAGCATTTT CASSRGMRQPQHF
NA NA TRBJ1-3 TRBV6-1 TGTGCCAGCAGTACAGGAGAACGAAACACCATATATTTT CASSTGERNTIYF
NA NA TRBJ2-1 TRBV6-1 TGTGCCAGCAGTGACTTTGTAGCCAATGAGCAGTTCTTC CASSDFVANEQFF
NA NA TRBJ2-3 TRBV7-2 NA CASNFGPGVADTQYF
NA TRBD1 TRBJ2-5 TRBV28 TGTGCCACCCAAGTATCCGGGACAGGCAAGTTAGAGACCCAGTACTTC CATQVSGTGKLETQYF
NA TRBD2 TRBJ2-1 TRBV5-8 TGTGCCAGCAGCTTTAGCGGGGCCTCCTACAATGAGCAGTTCTTC CASSFSGASYNEQFF
NA TRBD2 TRBJ2-7 TRBV27 TGTGCCAGCAGCTCGAGGACTAGCGGGAGAGAGCAGTACTTC CASSSRTSGREQYF
NA NA TRBJ2-1 TRBV7-9 TGTGCCAGCAGCTTAGGTGGAGGGTGGGATGAGCAGTTCTTC CASSLGGGWDEQFF
NA TRBD2 TRBJ2-1 TRBV27 TGTGCCAGCAGTCCGTGGACTAGCGGCCACAATGAGCAGTTCTTC CASSPWTSGHNEQFF
few TRBD2 TRBJ2-7 TRBV4-1 TGCGCCAGCAGCCAAGATTTTAGCGGGAGATTTTACGAGCAGTACTTC CASSQDFSGRFYEQYF
NA NA TRBJ2-7 TRBV28 TGTGCCAGCAACAGGGTGTCGGGCTCCTACGAGCAGTACTTC CASNRVSGSYEQYF
once NA TRBJ2-3 TRBV7-9 TGTGCCAGCAGCTTAGGGATAACGGGGGTCTTCACAGATACGCAGTATTTT CASSLGITGVFTDTQYF
NA TRBD2 TRBJ2-1 TRBV9 TGTGCCAGCAGCGCCCTGGGCGGGGGGGCCTACAATGAGCAGTTCTTC CASSALGGGAYNEQFF
once TRBD1 TRBJ1-2 TRBV19 TGTGCCAGTAGTCCACAGAGACAGGGGGGGAATGGCTACACCTTC CASSPQRQGGNGYTF
NA TRBD1 TRBJ2-7 TRBV11-3 TGTGCCAGCAGCTCCGGGACAGACTCCTACGAGCAGTACTTC CASSSGTDSYEQYF
NA NA TRBJ1-2 TRBV15 TGTGCCACCAGCACGGCAGGGTACTATGGCTACACCTTC CATSTAGYYGYTF
NA TRBD1 TRBJ2-1 TRBV7-2 TGTGCCAGCAGCTTAGGACAGGGGGACTACAATGAGCAGTTCTTC CASSLGQGDYNEQFF
NA NA TRBJ2-3 TRBV4-1 TGCGCCAGCAGCCACACGACTAGGGGTTTGGTAGATACGCAGTATTTT CASSHTTRGLVDTQYF
NA NA TRBJ2-7 TRBV5-5 TGTGCCAGCAGCTTGGATCCTAGCTCCTACGAGCAGTACTTC CASSLDPSSYEQYF